These 22 T cell receptor beta chains share one sample of origin, sequenced in a study of lymphopenia after photon versus proton radiotherapy. Clones were sequenced by immunoSEQ multiplex PCR, and TCRdb holds only the in-frame ones, with some missing. The table lists tens of thousands of clones, more than 70% of them singletons. Sequencing was performed on peripheral blood, taken from a patient treated with proton-based radiotherapy. The receptors were gathered from a man in his sixties with pancreatic cancer.

The genes are TRBV6-5 and TRBJ2-4, with a possible D match to TRBD1 (6 bases). The CDR3 runs 14 residues. Trimming shortened V by 0 bases and J by 8 bases, and 11 bases separated the two germline ends. CDR1 is MNHEY and CDR2 is SVGAGI in the germline V gene. This CDR3 reads CASSYSTGRDIQYF. CDR3 nucleotides: TGTGCCAGCAGTTACTCGACAGGCCGGGACATTCAGTACTTC.

The chain couples TRBV7-2 to TRBJ2-5; weak D call: TRBD2 (6 bases). V was cut by 0 bases and J by 5 bases, with 13 bases left in between. The germline gives CDR1 SGHTA, CDR2 FQGNSA. This CDR3 region has 15 residues. CDR3 loop: CASSLAGGEAETQYF. CDR3 in DNA: TGTGCCAGCAGCTTAGCGGGGGGAGAGGCGGAGACCCAGTACTTC.

This chain uses TRBV7-9 with TRBJ1-1; 8 nucleotides line up with TRBD1. The CDR3 is made up of 14 amino acids. Germline CDR1 SEHNR, CDR2 FQNEAQ (reference sequence). Trimming removed 5 bases from V and 4 bases from J; junction bases left unmatched: 6. The CDR3 sequence: CASSHRQGPTEAFF. CDR3 DNA: TGTGCCAGCAGCCACAGACAGGGGCCCACTGAAGCTTTCTTT.

This clone was seen a few times. The chain couples TRBV5-6 to TRBJ1-2; D gene ambiguous. Trimming took off 2 bases at V and 10 bases at J, with 12 bases between the two ends. The CDR3 has 12 residues. Germline V lookup: CDR1 SGHDT, CDR2 YYEEEE. The CDR3 sequence is CASSFSATLYTF. In DNA, the CDR3 is TGTGCCAGCAGCTTTTCAGCGACCCTCTACACCTTC. Complete variable domain (other parts from reference TRBV5-6 and TRBJ1-2): DAGVTQSPTHLIKTRGQQVTLRCSPKSGHDTVSWYQQALGQGPQFIFQYYEEEERQRGNFPDRFSGHQFPNYSSELNVNALLLGDSALYLCASSFSATLYTFGSGTRLTVV.

The chain carries TRBV18 and TRBJ2-7, with 10 bases that match TRBD1. The CDR3 extends over 15 amino acids. Germline V gene lookup returns CDR1 KGHSH and CDR2 LQKENI. V gave up 4 bases and J gave up 4 bases; unmatched junction bases: 7. The CDR3 region has the DNA TGTGCCAGCTCACTGACGGGGACAGGGGATTACGAGCAGTACTTC. It specifies CASSLTGTGDYEQYF.

V usage is TRBV6-1 and J usage is TRBJ2-7; 9 bases line up with TRBD2. J was trimmed by 4 bases and V by 4 bases; bases with no gene match: 5. CDR1 is MNHNS and CDR2 is SASEGT in the germline V gene. The CDR3 has 14 residues. CDR3 in amino acids: CASSAVAGVYEQYF. DNA of the CDR3: TGTGCCAGCAGTGCGGTAGCGGGAGTATACGAGCAGTACTTC.

This rearrangement joins TRBV28 to TRBJ1-4; the D is unclear. Germline values: CDR1 MDHEN, CDR2 SYDVKM. The CDR3 loop spans 13 amino acids. V was shortened by 7 bases and J by 8 bases, with 14 bases between the two germline ends. The CDR3 DNA follows: TGTGCCAGCATGGGGTCTGGGCGAGAAAAACTGTTTTTT. It codes for CASMGSGREKLFF.

The chain has TRBV18 and TRBJ1-1; D not certain. V was cut by 5 bases and J by 5 bases, with 18 bases left in between. Germline-derived CDR1 and CDR2 are KGHSH and LQKENI. CDR3 length equals 15 residues. The CDR3 reads CASSSLERIGTEAFF. DNA of the CDR3: TGTGCCAGCTCATCTTTGGAGCGGATTGGGACTGAAGCTTTCTTT.

This chain uses TRBV28 with TRBJ1-5, with D possibly matching TRBD1 (5 bases). This CDR3 region has 13 residues. Germline CDR1 reads MDHEN; CDR2 reads SYDVKM. V was clipped by 6 bases and J by 9 bases, with 15 bases between them. DNA for the CDR3: TGTGCCAGCAGCTGGGGGGGGTCACGGCCCCAGCATTTT. This translates into CASSWGGSRPQHF. The full variable domain, with the rest looked up from reference TRBV28 and TRBJ1-5, is DVKVTQSSRYLVKRTGEKVFLECVQDMDHENMFWYRQDPGLGLRLIYFSYDVKMKEKGDIPEGYSVSREKKERFSLILESASTNQTSMYLCASSWGGSRPQHFGDGTRLSIL.

This clone was picked up a small number of times. The V and J genes are TRBV29-1 and TRBJ2-7; 10 nucleotides agree with TRBD2. CDR3 length: 14 amino acids. V gave up 1 base and J gave up 7 bases; unmatched junction bases: 7. The V gene's germline CDR1 is SQVTM and CDR2 ANQGSEA. For the CDR3, the DNA is TGCAGCGTTGAAGTTCTAGCGGGAGTTGGGGAGCAGTACTTC. The encoded protein is CSVEVLAGVGEQYF.

The chain uses TRBV15 and TRBJ2-1, with D possibly TRBD1 on 5 matching bases. The CDR3 consists of 15 residues. Germline V gene data show CDR1 as LNHNV and CDR2 as YYDKDF (reference sequence). Trimming left V 4 bases short and J 6 bases short, with 16 bases between. Written as DNA, the CDR3 is TGTGCCACCAGCAAGCAGGGTGTTCAACGCAATGAGCAGTTCTTC. Protein sequence: CATSKQGVQRNEQFF.

This sequence joins TRBV4-1 and TRBJ2-1, with TRBD2 identical over 10 bases. This CDR3 is built from 17 residues. The ends lost 3 bases at V and 0 bases at J; junction bases unmatched: 5. Looked up from germline, CDR1 is MGHRA and CDR2 is YSYEKL. CDR3 DNA: TGCGCCAGCAGCCAGTCTTCTAGCGGGGGCTCCTACAATGAGCAGTTCTTC. As protein: CASSQSSSGGSYNEQFF.

The chain is built from TRBV13 and TRBJ1-1; D possibly corresponds to TRBD1 (5 bases). Germline CDR1 PRHDT, CDR2 FYEKMQ (reference sequence). Trimming pared 4 bases from V and 2 bases from J, leaving 11 bases between. This CDR3 region has 14 residues. The DNA of the CDR3 is TGTGCCAGCAGCTGGACCGGGGCTAACACTGAAGCTTTCTTT. This codes for CASSWTGANTEAFF.

The chain links TRBV15 to TRBJ1-2, with D maybe TRBD1 (5 bases). V gave up 10 bases and J gave up 5 bases, with 14 bases separating them. The CDR3 extends over 12 amino acids. Germline V gene sequence: CDR1 LNHNV, CDR2 YYDKDF (reference sequence). CDR3 amino acids: CASWDRYYGYTF. CDR3 DNA: TGTGCCAGTTGGGACCGCTATTATGGCTACACCTTC.

This clone has a single count. V gene TRBV5-1 combines with J gene TRBJ1-1; D is undetermined. The CDR3 loop spans 14 amino acids. V shed 0 bases and J shed 0 bases, with 6 bases lying between them. The V gene's germline CDR1 is SGHRS and CDR2 YFSETQ. In nucleotides, the CDR3 is TGCGCCAGCAGCTTGGTGGTGTTGAACACTGAAGCTTTCTTT. It is translated as CASSLVVLNTEAFF.

The genes are TRBV7-2 and TRBJ2-3, with D uncertain. Germline V lookup: CDR1 SGHTA, CDR2 FQGNSA. Trimming shortened V by 2 bases and J by 7 bases, and 13 bases separated the two germline ends. There are 14 residues in the CDR3. The CDR3, as DNA: TGTGCCAGCAGCTTACCCTTAGCAACCCATACGCAGTATTTT. As protein: CASSLPLATHTQYF. Variable domain in full (rest from reference TRBV7-2 and TRBJ2-3): GAGVSQSPSNKVTEKGKDVELRCDPISGHTALYWYRQSLGQGLEFLIYFQGNSAPDKSGLPSDRFSAERTGGSVSTLTIQRTQQEDSAVYLCASSLPLATHTQYFGPGTRLTVL.

V and J are TRBV7-8 and TRBJ2-7; D gene unclear. Germline V lookup: CDR1 SGHVS, CDR2 FQNEAQ. With 1 base removed from V and 9 bases from J, the gap between germline ends came to 16 bases. This CDR3 contains 14 residues. The CDR3 spells CASSLGPRGEGQYF. CDR3 nucleotides: TGTGCCAGCAGCTTAGGGCCTAGAGGTGAAGGGCAGTACTTC.

This clone was observed a handful of times. The chain links TRBV10-1 to TRBJ2-7; D is unclear. The V gene lost 6 bases and the J gene lost 0 bases, with 12 bases spanning the gap. The CDR3 runs 14 residues. Germline V gene lookup returns CDR1 WNHNN and CDR2 SYGVQD (reference sequence). Here the CDR3 DNA reads TGCGCCAGCAGCCCAGGAACGGCCTCCTACGAGCAGTACTTC. Translation gives CASSPGTASYEQYF.

This clone was found a few times. The V and J genes are TRBV7-9 and TRBJ1-2, with 7 bases that match TRBD1. In germline, CDR1 is SEHNR, CDR2 FQNEAQ (reference sequence). CDR3 length: 15 residues. Trimming removed 8 bases from V and 2 bases from J; junction bases left unmatched: 11. The CDR3 sequence: CASAGGQLGNYGYTF. The DNA of the CDR3 is TGTGCCAGCGCTGGGGGACAGCTGGGGAACTATGGCTACACCTTC.

The rearrangement uses TRBV4-3 and TRBJ2-1; 11 bases map to TRBD2. From germline, CDR1 is LGHNA and CDR2 YSLEER. J lost 7 bases, V lost 0 bases, and 5 bases had no gene match. The CDR3 has 16 amino acids. CDR3 nucleotide sequence: TGCGCCAGCAGCCAAGAAACTAGCGGGAGTTTGAATGAGCAGTTCTTC. It is translated as CASSQETSGSLNEQFF.

This clone was observed a single time. The V call is TRBV21-1, the J call TRBJ2-3; TRBD2, the table's D call, was not compared with the DNA. TRBV21-1 is classified as a pseudogene. CDR3 size: 16 residues. CDR3 DNA: TGTGCCAGCAGCAAAGAAGGGGACCGGACTAGGCATACGCAGTATTTT. Translation: CASSKEGDRTRHTQYF.

This clone was counted between two and nine times. The rearrangement uses TRBV6-1 and TRBJ1-3; D remains ambiguous. CDR3 length: 15 residues. Trimming took 6 bases from V and 0 from J, leaving 12 bases between them. CDR1 is MNHNS, CDR2 SASEGT, per germline. The DNA of the CDR3 is TGTGCCAGCAGATTGGACCGCAGCTCTGGAAACACCATATATTTT. It specifies CASRLDRSSGNTIYF.